This entry features one T cell receptor beta chain sequence. This record comes from a study of blood T cell repertoires in COVID-19. From germline, CDR1 is SGHNT and CDR2 YYREEE (reference sequence). The ends were cut back, 2 bases at V and 3 bases at J, with 8 bases in the middle. The CDR3 runs 13 residues. The protocol was immunoSEQ multiplex PCR, while the TCRdb copy is restricted to in-frame clones and leaves out a portion. The table records 140,000 to 150,000 clones, 80% to 90% of them present only once. Sequencing was done on a sample of peripheral blood. The V gene is TRBV5-4, the J gene TRBJ2-5; D is perhaps TRBD2 (5 bases). This sequence originates from a human donor with acute or convalescent COVID-19. The donor label of this sample is uncertain. The CDR3 spells CASSFSGEETQYF. The DNA for the CDR3 is TGTGCCAGCAGCTTCTCCGGGGAAGAGACCCAGTACTTC. The entire variable domain, with the rest obtained from reference TRBV5-4 and TRBJ2-5, is as follows: ETGVTQSPTHLIKTRGQQVTLRCSSQSGHNTVSWYQQALGQGPQFIFQYYREEENGRGNFPPRFSGLQFPNYSSELNVNALELDDSALYLCASSFSGEETQYFGPGTRLLVL.